This T cell receptor beta chain was profiled in a study of blood T cell repertoires in COVID-19. Study overall: Samples of COVID-19 (acute and convalescent) were obtained from the United States, Italy and Spain. Sources were T cells, B-cell-depleted T cells, or PBMCs; the material itself was cDNA or gDNA.

The CDR3 sequence is 15 residues long. J was trimmed by 6 bases and V by 5 bases; bases with no gene match: 8. Per germline, CDR1 SGHVS and CDR2 FNYEAQ. Authors' methods: Reference gene primers were amplified, and this amplification served to estimate nucleated cell counts. TCRdb's table, derived via immunoSEQ multiplex PCR, lists solely in-frame clones and lacks some. The V and J calls and the clone size are those of that table, but D and trimming were determined from the DNA. Counted here are under 170,000 clones, more than 80% occurring once; the ten biggest clones make up 2.2%. Sequences were obtained from peripheral blood. This receptor was identified in an older man with acute or convalescent COVID-19. The chain has TRBV7-6 and TRBJ2-3, with 10 bases matching TRBD2. The DNA of the CDR3 is TGTGCCAGCAGCCGGGGTAGCGGGGGGCCGGATACGCAGTATTTT. Its translation is CASSRGSGGPDTQYF. Complete variable domain (other parts from reference TRBV7-6 and TRBJ2-3): GAGVSQSPRYKVTKRGQDVALRCDPISGHVSLYWYRQALGQGPEFLTYFNYEAQQDKSGLPNDRFSAERPEGSISTLTIQRTEQRDSAMYRCASSRGSGGPDTQYFGPGTRLTVL.